This T cell receptor (beta chain) originates from a study of blood T cell repertoires in COVID-19. In the study overall: T cells, B-cell-depleted T cells, or PBMCs supplied cDNA or gDNA.

As handled by the study authors: Using reference gene primer amplification, nucleated cell counts were estimated. Measured with immunoSEQ multiplex PCR; TCRdb has only the in-frame clones, and not every one. D and trimming were read from the DNA, whereas the V and J calls and clone size are those reported in that table. In the table there are about 140,000 clones, approximately 88% of which are singletons. This clonotype was sampled from a man between 60 and 70 years old with active or convalescent COVID-19. The sample taken for sequencing was peripheral blood.

The CDR3 spells CASSWDSLNTEAFF. The CDR3 DNA follows: TGTGCCAGCAGCTGGGACAGTTTGAACACTGAAGCTTTCTTT. The chain carries TRBV28 and TRBJ1-1, with 7 bases fitting TRBD1. Trimming cost V 6 bases and J 0 bases; bases outside gene matches: 4. This CDR3 is 14 amino acids long. Germline V gene lookup returns CDR1 MDHEN and CDR2 SYDVKM.